This T cell receptor beta chain was obtained from a study of cytomegalovirus exposure and HLA in healthy donors. Overall study findings and caveats: Later analysis associated a missense DCLRE1C variant with TCR beta V- and J-gene trimming. For cytomegalovirus status, the classifier reportedly gave diagnoses with high specificity and sensitivity. The availability of immune exposure information extended only to CMV serostatus.

Amplification used 60 Vbeta primers and 13 Jbeta primers. Clones were sequenced by immunoSEQ multiplex PCR, and TCRdb holds only the in-frame ones, with some missing. Its listing shows some 130,000 clones. A remark on this clone: Its antigen is currently unknown.

The trim removed 3 bases at V and 2 bases at J, leaving 11 bases unmatched. The V gene's germline CDR1 is GTSNPN and CDR2 SVGIG (reference sequence). The CDR3 extends over 16 amino acids. Nominally healthy donors provided the samples, though records likely missed some immune exposures. The chain links TRBV30 to TRBJ1-2; 8 nucleotides line up with TRBD1. Material: PBMCs. The TCR comes from a woman aged 40-49 years in good health and CMV-seropositive. CDR3 amino acids: CAWSSLRTGRNYGYTF. The CDR3 nucleotides read TGTGCCTGGAGCAGCCTCCGGACAGGGCGGAACTATGGCTACACCTTC. Full variable domain (missing parts from reference TRBV30 and TRBJ1-2): SQTIHQWPATLVQPVGSPLSLECTVEGTSNPNLYWYRQAAGRGLQLLFYSVGIGQISSEVPQNLSASRPQDRQFILSSKKLLLSDSGFYLCAWSSLRTGRNYGYTFGSGTRLTVV.